This passage covers 24 T cell receptor beta chains from one sample sequenced in a study of shared clonotypes between healthy human individuals. Here immunoSEQ multiplex PCR was the method, and the copy in TCRdb shows in-frame clones only, minus some. The data show approximately 510,000 clones, about four fifths seen once. Sequenced input: PBMCs. The receptors were gathered from a woman aged 40 to 50 in good health. Some clones in this sample may be carry-over from other donors' samples.

The CDR3 DNA follows: TGTGCCAGCAGTGAAGTAGGTCGGGCCGCGGGTGGCTACACCTTC. It is translated as CASSEVGRAAGGYTF. This chain joins TRBV2 and TRBJ1-2; D gene unclear. Trimming removed 1 base from V and 7 bases from J, with 16 bases in between. Germline CDR1 SNHLY, CDR2 FYNNEI. There are 15 residues in the CDR3.

The chain uses TRBV6-6 and TRBJ2-3, with unresolved D. V dropped 10 bases and J dropped 0 bases, with 11 bases sitting between them. CDR1 and CDR2 from the germline V gene are MNHNY and SVGAGI (reference sequence). The CDR3 loop spans 13 amino acids. In DNA form, the CDR3 reads TGTGCCACCCGTGAGGCTAGCACAGATACGCAGTATTTT. This translates into CATREASTDTQYF.

The J gene is TRBJ2-1, the V gene TRBV19; either TRBD1 or TRBD2 may supply D (5 bases each). Germline V gives CDR1 LNHDA, CDR2 SQIVND (reference sequence). This CDR3 is built from 14 residues. Between the trimmed V and J ends, which lost 7 bases and 0 bases, there was a span of 10 bases. The CDR3 DNA sequence: TGTGCCAGTAATCCGGGACCCTCCTACAATGAGCAGTTCTTC. It translates to CASNPGPSYNEQFF.

The J gene is TRBJ2-5, the V gene TRBV29-1, with 15 bases lining up with TRBD2. The CDR3 extends over 18 amino acids. Germline V gene data show CDR1 as SQVTM and CDR2 as ANQGSEA. V dropped 2 bases and J dropped 3; count of bases not matched to a gene: 10. The CDR3 DNA reads as TGCAGCGTTGAATACGGACTAGCGGGAGGGGTTTGGAAAGAGACCCAGTACTTC. This sequence encodes CSVEYGLAGGVWKETQYF.

V gene TRBV10-3 combines with J gene TRBJ1-3; D might be TRBD1 (6 bases). V shed 6 bases and J shed 2 bases, with 14 bases lying between them. Germline V gives CDR1 ENHRY, CDR2 SYGVKD. The CDR3 contains 15 residues. This CDR3 reads CAISTGRLTGNTIYF. CDR3 coding DNA: TGTGCCATCAGCACAGGGAGATTAACTGGAAACACCATATATTTT.

The V call is TRBV7-3, the J call TRBJ2-5; D uncertain. V lost 0 bases and J 7 bases, leaving 12 bases between the germline ends. There are 14 residues in the CDR3. CDR1 and CDR2 from the germline V gene are SGHTA and FQGTGA. CDR3 region: CASSLTAAFGTQYF. As DNA, the CDR3 is TGTGCCAGCAGCTTAACGGCAGCCTTCGGGACCCAGTACTTC.

This clone was picked up a small number of times. The rearrangement uses TRBV30 and TRBJ1-1; 9 bases are shared with TRBD1. This CDR3 is 16 amino acids long. Germline lookup yields CDR1 GTSNPN and CDR2 SVGIG (reference sequence). The J segment lost 4 bases and the V segment lost 1 base, leaving 10 bases of the junction unmatched. The CDR3 nucleotides read TGTGCCTGGAGTGCGGGGGACAGGGCGATGGTCACTGAAGCTTTCTTT. It codes for CAWSAGDRAMVTEAFF. Using reference TRBV30 and TRBJ1-1 for the parts outside the CDR3, the full variable domain is SQTIHQWPATLVQPVGSPLSLECTVEGTSNPNLYWYRQAAGRGLQLLFYSVGIGQISSEVPQNLSASRPQDRQFILSSKKLLLSDSGFYLCAWSAGDRAMVTEAFFGQGTRLTVV.

The genes are TRBV5-6 and TRBJ2-6; D unresolved. CDR1 is SGHDT and CDR2 is YYEEEE in the germline V gene. The CDR3 is 15 amino acids. The germline V and J ends were trimmed by 0 bases and 4 bases, with 8 bases remaining between them. The CDR3 nucleotides are TGTGCCAGCAGCTTGGGGGTGGGAGGGGCCAACGTCCTGACTTTC. It encodes CASSLGVGGANVLTF. Looking up the rest from reference TRBV5-6 and TRBJ2-6 gives the full variable domain: DAGVTQSPTHLIKTRGQQVTLRCSPKSGHDTVSWYQQALGQGPQFIFQYYEEEERQRGNFPDRFSGHQFPNYSSELNVNALLLGDSALYLCASSLGVGGANVLTFGAGSRLTVL.

This clone was found once. The chain has TRBV9 and TRBJ2-2; no firm D call. Germline CDR1 reads SGDLS; CDR2 reads YYNGEE. This CDR3 is 16 amino acids long. V dropped 1 base and J dropped 0 bases, with 10 bases sitting between them. The CDR3 is CASSVSGGSNTGELFF. Here the CDR3 DNA reads TGTGCCAGCAGCGTATCAGGCGGATCGAACACCGGGGAGCTGTTTTTT.

The chain uses TRBV30 and TRBJ2-7; D remains unclear. The CDR3 spans 13 residues. Per the germline V gene, CDR1 is GTSNPN and CDR2 is SVGIG (reference sequence). Trimming shortened V by 0 bases and J by 3 bases, and 9 bases separated the two germline ends. CDR3 bases: TGTGCCTGGAGTGTGTATTATAACTACGAGCAGTACTTC. This encodes CAWSVYYNYEQYF. Combining the CDR3 with reference TRBV30 and TRBJ2-7 gives the whole variable domain SQTIHQWPATLVQPVGSPLSLECTVEGTSNPNLYWYRQAAGRGLQLLFYSVGIGQISSEVPQNLSASRPQDRQFILSSKKLLLSDSGFYLCAWSVYYNYEQYFGPGTRLTVT.

CDR3 DNA sequence: TGTGCCAGCAGTTTCCAAAGCAGGCGAACTAATGAAAAACTGTTTTTT. This codes for CASSFQSRRTNEKLFF. The chain has TRBV6-5 and TRBJ1-4, with no clear D. Germline-derived CDR1 and CDR2 are MNHEY and SVGAGI. The CDR3 runs 16 residues. V lost 4 bases, J lost 1 base, and 13 bases lay in between.

V and J are TRBV5-1 and TRBJ1-1; D gene uncertain. CDR1 SGHRS and CDR2 YFSETQ come from the germline V gene. Trimming left V 5 bases short and J 1 base short, with 12 bases between. The CDR3 covers 14 residues. CDR3 sequence (DNA): TGCGCCAGCAGGTCATCCCAACCGAACACTGAAGCTTTCTTT. It encodes CASRSSQPNTEAFF.

This rearrangement joins TRBV6-1 to TRBJ1-1; 9 nucleotides align to TRBD1. V was clipped by 7 bases and J by 0 bases; unmatched bases: 6. Per the germline V gene, CDR1 is MNHNS and CDR2 is SASEGT. The CDR3 has 15 amino acids. The DNA for the CDR3 is TGTGCCAGCACCAAACAGGGGGCGGTGAACACTGAAGCTTTCTTT. It is translated as CASTKQGAVNTEAFF.

This clone was recorded a few times. This chain connects TRBV30 to TRBJ1-6; D is unresolved. CDR1 is GTSNPN and CDR2 is SVGIG in the germline V gene (reference sequence). The germline V and J ends were trimmed by 5 bases and 6 bases, with 14 bases remaining between them. The CDR3 covers 14 residues. The CDR3 DNA sequence: TGTGCCTGGGGCTCAATTGGTGTTAATTCACCCCTCCACTTT. Amino acid sequence: CAWGSIGVNSPLHF.

This clone came up a few times. J is TRBJ2-3 and V is TRBV4-1; 15 bases are shared with TRBD2. Germline V gives CDR1 MGHRA, CDR2 YSYEKL. V lost 2 bases and J lost 4; bases outside the gene matches: 4. There are 17 residues in the CDR3. The CDR3 DNA follows: TGCGCCAGCAGCCAACAAGGACTAGCGGGAGGGGCAGATACGCAGTATTTT. Translated, it gives CASSQQGLAGGADTQYF.

The J gene is TRBJ2-3, the V gene TRBV10-2; 7 bases are a match to TRBD2. The CDR3 is 14 residues long. The germline gives CDR1 WSHSY, CDR2 SAAADI. The V segment lost 6 bases and the J segment 2 bases; nucleotides outside the gene matches: 5. DNA of the CDR3: TGCGCCAGCAGCCCCCTAGCGGACACAGATACGCAGTATTTT. The encoded protein is CASSPLADTDTQYF.

This chain links TRBV6-5 with TRBJ1-2; 8 bases line up with TRBD1. The CDR3 loop spans 13 amino acids. Germline CDR1 and CDR2: MNHEY and SVGAGI. Trimming cost V 5 bases and J 5 bases; bases outside gene matches: 4. The CDR3 region is CASSQGAGYGYTF. Here the CDR3 DNA reads TGTGCCAGCAGTCAGGGGGCTGGGTATGGCTACACCTTC.

This clone appeared a single time. One end of the junction is discordant with germline, which a read error may explain. The chain employs TRBV7-7 and TRBJ2-2; no clear D. Germline V CDR1 and CDR2: SSHAT, FNYEAQ (reference sequence). The CDR3 runs 16 residues. The CDR3 DNA reads TGTGCTAGCAGCTTAGGCTCACCTTCGAACACCGGGGAGCTGTTTTTT. Amino acid sequence: CASSLGSPSNTGELFF. Complete variable domain (other parts from reference TRBV7-7 and TRBJ2-2): GAGVSQSPRYKVTKRGQDVTLRCDPISSHATLYWYQQALGQGPEFLTYFNYEAQPDKSGLPSDRFSAERPEGSISTLTIQRTEQRDSAMYRCASSLGSPSNTGELFFGEGSRLTVL.

The V call is TRBV19, the J call TRBJ2-7; possibly TRBD2 for D (5 bases). The germline V gene encodes CDR1 LNHDA and CDR2 SQIVND (reference sequence). The CDR3 covers 14 residues. Trimming cost V 7 bases and J 0 bases, with 13 bases left between them. Here the CDR3 reads CASNPAGNSYEQYF. In nucleotides, the CDR3 is TGTGCCAGTAACCCTGCGGGTAACTCCTACGAGCAGTACTTC.

V gene TRBV30 combines with J gene TRBJ1-3; 8 nucleotides match TRBD1. This CDR3 comprises 13 residues. V lost 8 bases and J lost 4; bases outside the gene matches: 7. The germline V gene encodes CDR1 GTSNPN and CDR2 SVGIG (reference sequence). The CDR3 sequence: CARATGVGNTIYF. In nucleotides, the CDR3 is TGTGCCCGAGCGACAGGGGTCGGAAACACCATATATTTT.

The V and J genes are TRBV28 and TRBJ2-2, with D unclear. CDR1 MDHEN and CDR2 SYDVKM come from the germline V gene. The V end lost 7 bases, the J end lost 6 bases, and 12 bases lay between the germline ends. The CDR3 consists of 13 residues. DNA for the CDR3: TGTGCCAGCACCCTTAGTGGTGCCGGGGAGCTGTTTTTT. It yields the protein CASTLSGAGELFF.

A note on this clone: Other DNA sequences in the sample encode the same CDR3. The chain recombines TRBV5-1 with TRBJ2-5, with D unresolved. CDR3 length: 11 residues. Trimming stripped 2 bases from V and 5 bases from J, with 4 bases between. From germline, CDR1 is SGHRS and CDR2 YFSETQ. CDR3 sequence reads: CASSLSETQYF. The CDR3 DNA follows: TGCGCCAGCAGCTTAAGCGAGACCCAGTACTTC.

This clone was seen at least ten times. The CDR3 DNA is TGTGCCAGTCAGGGGTCTAACTATGGCTACACCTTC. It encodes CASQGSNYGYTF. The genes are TRBV28 and TRBJ1-2; D perhaps matches TRBD1 (6 bases). In germline, CDR1 is MDHEN, CDR2 SYDVKM. The CDR3 is 12 amino acids. Trimming cost V 9 bases and J 0 bases, with 8 bases left between them.

The genes are TRBV10-1 and TRBJ2-2; 8 positions match TRBD1. CDR1 and CDR2 from the germline V gene are WNHNN and SYGVQD (reference sequence). Trimming took 3 bases from V and 6 from J; bases not matched to a gene: 6. The CDR3 covers 15 residues. The CDR3 sequence is CASSDQGAKAGELFF. The CDR3 DNA is TGCGCCAGCAGTGATCAGGGGGCGAAGGCCGGGGAGCTGTTTTTT.